The clone carrying this TCR beta chain has only one observation. V lost 4 bases and J lost 6; bases outside the gene matches: 8. CDR3 length: 14 amino acids. Germline lookup yields CDR1 MNHEY and CDR2 SVGEGT. Authors' analysis steps: Using reference gene primer amplification, nucleated cell counts were estimated. Assay: immunoSEQ multiplex PCR; the TCRdb copy retains only in-frame clones and omits some. V, J and clone size derive from that table, while D and trimming were established from the DNA sequence. The data show approximately 480,000 clones, approximately 92% seen once. The data belong to a study of blood T cell repertoires in COVID-19.

The sequenced sample was peripheral blood. This sequence originates from a man between 18 and 29 years old with COVID-19, enrolled during active disease. The chain couples TRBV6-2 or TRBV6-3 to TRBJ2-7, with TRBD2 identical over 8 bases. CDR3 in amino acids: CASSLSGGGAEQYF. The CDR3 nucleotides are TGTGCCAGCAGTTTGTCCGGGGGGGGCGCCGAGCAGTACTTC.